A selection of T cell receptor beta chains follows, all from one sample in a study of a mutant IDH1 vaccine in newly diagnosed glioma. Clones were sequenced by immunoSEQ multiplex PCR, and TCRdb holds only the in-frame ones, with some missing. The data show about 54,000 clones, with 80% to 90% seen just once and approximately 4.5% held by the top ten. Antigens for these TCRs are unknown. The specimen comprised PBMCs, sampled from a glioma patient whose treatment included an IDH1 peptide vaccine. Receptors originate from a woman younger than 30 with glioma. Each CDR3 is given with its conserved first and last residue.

CASSSRRTDTQYF,TRBJ2-3,TRBV5-1
CASSQFGVRRANNEQFF,TRBJ2-1,TRBV4-1
CASRPGQGNTIYF,TRBJ1-3,TRBV5-1
CASSVDSQETQYF,TRBJ2-5,TRBV6-4
CASSPRGGNTEAFF,TRBJ1-1,TRBV7-9
CASSLDNYGYTF,TRBJ1-2,TRBV7-9
CAVPGGGRRVSPLHF,TRBJ1-6,TRBV2
CASSLRLAYEQYF,TRBJ2-7,TRBV13
CTSSQRLAGANEQFF,TRBJ2-1,TRBV1
CASSGLNTEAFF,TRBJ1-1,TRBV6-6
CASSYSTQVAKNIQYF,TRBJ2-4,TRBV6-6
CAWSGTGGNLYGYTF,TRBJ1-2,TRBV30
CASSLGLAGGQETQYF,TRBJ2-5,TRBV7-2
CASGLTYNEQFF,TRBJ2-1,TRBV6-1
CASSFRTSGTYEQYF,TRBJ2-7,TRBV13
CASSLSGTGAPEYGYTF,TRBJ1-2,TRBV27
CASRRTGVTEAFF,TRBJ1-1,TRBV6-6
CASSQDSGRGTDTQYF,TRBJ2-3,TRBV4-2
CASRWGVRTEAFF,TRBJ1-1,TRBV27
CASSRATSGDYEQYF,TRBJ2-7,TRBV5-4